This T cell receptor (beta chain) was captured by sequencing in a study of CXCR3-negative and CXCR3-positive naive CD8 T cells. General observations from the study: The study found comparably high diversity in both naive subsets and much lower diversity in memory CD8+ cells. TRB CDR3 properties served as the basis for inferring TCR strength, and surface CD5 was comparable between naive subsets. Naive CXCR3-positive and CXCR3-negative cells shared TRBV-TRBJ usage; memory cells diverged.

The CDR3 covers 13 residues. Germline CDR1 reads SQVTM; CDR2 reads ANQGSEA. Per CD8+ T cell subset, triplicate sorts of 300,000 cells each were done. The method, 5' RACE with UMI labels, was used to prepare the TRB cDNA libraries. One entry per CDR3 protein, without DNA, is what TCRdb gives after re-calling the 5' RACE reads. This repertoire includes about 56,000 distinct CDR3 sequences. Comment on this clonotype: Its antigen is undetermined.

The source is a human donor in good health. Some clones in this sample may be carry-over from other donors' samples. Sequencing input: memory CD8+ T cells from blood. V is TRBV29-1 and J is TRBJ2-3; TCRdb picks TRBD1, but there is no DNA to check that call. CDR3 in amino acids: CSVTQLGPDTQYF.